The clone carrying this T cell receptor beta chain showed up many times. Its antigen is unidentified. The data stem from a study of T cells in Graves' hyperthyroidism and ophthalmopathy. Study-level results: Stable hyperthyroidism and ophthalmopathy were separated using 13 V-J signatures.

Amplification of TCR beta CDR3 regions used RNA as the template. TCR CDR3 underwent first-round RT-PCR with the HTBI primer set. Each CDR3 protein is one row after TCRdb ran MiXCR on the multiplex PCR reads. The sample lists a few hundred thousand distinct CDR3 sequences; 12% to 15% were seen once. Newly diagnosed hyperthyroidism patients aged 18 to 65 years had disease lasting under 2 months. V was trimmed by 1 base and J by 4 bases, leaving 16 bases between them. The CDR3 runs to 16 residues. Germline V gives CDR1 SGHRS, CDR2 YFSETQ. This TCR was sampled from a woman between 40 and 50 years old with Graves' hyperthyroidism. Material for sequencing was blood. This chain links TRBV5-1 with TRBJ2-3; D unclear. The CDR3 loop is CASSLNVQSGSDTQYF. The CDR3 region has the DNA TGCGCCAGCAGCTTGAACGTCCAGAGTGGCTCAGATACGCAGTATTTT.